Below, 14 T cell receptor beta chains from the same sample are listed, as sequenced in a study of blood T cells in healthy people across ages. The authors ran a second PCR of 7 to 11 cycles using a sample-barcoded 5' primer and a J-beta primer mix. MiXCR was run by TCRdb on the 5' RACE reads, yielding one entry per CDR3 protein. The repertoire has over 600,000 distinct CDR3 sequences, roughly two fifths of them found once; the top ten carry about 30%. What was sequenced was blood. The receptors stem from a man older than 75 in good health.

This chain uses TRBV7-9 with TRBJ2-7; 14 bases are a match to TRBD2. The germline CDR1 and CDR2 sequences are SEHNR and FQNEAQ (reference sequence). The length of the CDR3 is 18 residues. The ends lost 5 bases at V and 4 bases at J; junction bases unmatched: 13. The CDR3 loop reads CASSPQGTSGRSLYEQYF. The CDR3 DNA reads TGTGCCAGCAGCCCGCAGGGGACTAGCGGGAGAAGTCTTTACGAGCAGTACTTC.

This chain joins TRBV3-1 and TRBJ2-3; TRBD2 aligns across 7 bases. The germline V gene encodes CDR1 LGHDT and CDR2 YNNKEL (reference sequence). The CDR3 has 14 amino acids. Germline trimming cut 6 bases from V and 3 bases from J; bases unmatched to any gene: 6. CDR3 in DNA: TGTGCCAGCAGATCTCCGGGGGGAACAGATACGCAGTATTTT. Translated: CASRSPGGTDTQYF.

The gene calls are TRBV20-1 and TRBJ2-5; D is unclear. Trimming removed 2 bases from V and 3 bases from J, with 7 bases in between. The germline gives CDR1 DFQATT, CDR2 SNEGSKA (reference sequence). The CDR3 is 12 residues long. This CDR3 reads CSARKQEETQYF. Here the CDR3 DNA reads TGCAGTGCTAGAAAGCAAGAAGAGACCCAGTACTTC.

Only a few counts were recorded for this clonotype. V and J are TRBV5-5 and TRBJ2-5, with D possibly TRBD1 on 6 matching bases. The germline V gene has CDR1 SGHKS and CDR2 YYEKEE (reference sequence). V was cut by 4 bases and J by 4 bases, with 11 bases left in between. This CDR3 is built from 13 residues. DNA of the CDR3: TGTGCCAGCAGCCCCACAGGGAGAGAGACCCAGTACTTC. Its protein is CASSPTGRETQYF.

A remark on this clonotype: This may arise from a read error, as a much more abundant clone is one base away. The chain is built from TRBV20-1 and TRBJ2-5, with TRBD2 matching over 10 bases. There are 12 residues in the CDR3. With 6 bases clipped from V and 11 bases from J, the junction kept 9 bases outside the gene matches. CDR1 is DFQATT, CDR2 SNEGSKA, per germline (reference sequence). For the CDR3, the DNA is TGCAGTGCCATTAGCGGGGGGCCACCGCAGTACTTC. Translation: CSAISGGPPQYF.

The V and J genes are TRBV9 and TRBJ1-4; D gene ambiguous. CDR1 SGDLS and CDR2 YYNGEE come from the germline V gene. This CDR3 comprises 16 residues. Trimming took 4 bases from V and 4 from J, leaving 17 bases between them. The CDR3 DNA sequence: TGTGCCAGCAGCCCCTCGATAGGCGGAAATAATGAAAAACTGTTTTTT. Translation: CASSPSIGGNNEKLFF. Variable domain in full (rest from reference TRBV9 and TRBJ1-4): DSGVTQTPKHLITATGQRVTLRCSPRSGDLSVYWYQQSLDQGLQFLIQYYNGEERAKGNILERFSAQQFPDLHSELNLSSLELGDSALYFCASSPSIGGNNEKLFFGSGTQLSVL.

The CDR3 loop is CASSQEVGTGPNEQFF. The CDR3 DNA reads as TGCGCCAGCAGCCAAGAAGTCGGGACAGGGCCCAATGAGCAGTTCTTC. The chain is built from TRBV4-3 and TRBJ2-1; the match to TRBD1 covers 9 bases. Germline V CDR1 and CDR2: LGHNA, YSLEER. V lost 0 bases to trimming and J lost 6 bases; unmatched junction nucleotides: 6. The CDR3 covers 16 residues.

The chain recombines TRBV2 with TRBJ2-5; 12 bases map to TRBD2. This CDR3 has 15 amino acids. Germline V gene data show CDR1 as SNHLY and CDR2 as FYNNEI. The V and J ends lost 4 bases and 5 bases, in that order; junction bases with no gene match: 5. CDR3 in amino acids: CASSGSSGRGETQYF. The CDR3 DNA reads as TGTGCCAGCAGTGGATCTAGCGGGAGGGGGGAGACCCAGTACTTC.

V usage is TRBV3-1 and J usage is TRBJ2-1, with 7 nucleotides matching TRBD1. The J call may be incorrect, as the DNA end agrees better with TRBJ2-7. The CDR3 spans 15 residues. Germline V gives CDR1 LGHDT, CDR2 YNNKEL (reference sequence). The CDR3 loop reads CASSQVPGQHYEQYF. DNA for the CDR3: TGTGCCAGCAGCCAAGTACCGGGACAGCACTACGAGCAGTACTTC.

The genes are TRBV4-2 and TRBJ2-2; 11 positions agree with TRBD2. The CDR3 is 18 amino acids. V lost 3 bases and J lost 4; bases outside the gene matches: 10. Germline CDR1 reads LGHNA; CDR2 reads YNFKEQ. The CDR3 nucleotides read TGTGCCAGCAGCCAGGAAGTAGCGGGGGGGCCTAGCACCGGGGAGCTGTTTTTT. Protein product: CASSQEVAGGPSTGELFF.

Ten or more counts support this clonotype. V and J are TRBV3-1 and TRBJ2-5, with 9 bases that match TRBD2. This CDR3 has 14 amino acids. Germline assignment: CDR1 LGHDT and CDR2 YNNKEL (reference sequence). The V gene end was trimmed by 4 bases and the J gene end by 10 bases; junction bases not matched to a gene: 10. This CDR3 reads CASSPVAGAGVQYF. The CDR3 DNA sequence: TGTGCCAGCAGCCCAGTAGCGGGAGCCGGTGTCCAGTACTTC.

The chain carries TRBV20-1 and TRBJ2-1, with D perhaps matching TRBD1 (6 bases). Looked up from germline, CDR1 is DFQATT and CDR2 is SNEGSKA (reference sequence). Between the trimmed V and J ends, which lost 2 bases and 8 bases, there was a span of 16 bases. CDR3 size: 14 residues. The CDR3 sequence: CSARPGTQVDEQFF. DNA of the CDR3: TGCAGTGCTAGACCCGGGACACAAGTGGATGAGCAGTTCTTC.

As regards this clonotype: This sequence may be a read error, since a much larger clone differs from it by one base. V gene TRBV9 combines with J gene TRBJ1-1; D remains ambiguous. Per germline, CDR1 SGDLS and CDR2 YYNGEE. Deletions cut 3 bases from V and 6 bases from J, with 12 bases between. The CDR3 has 13 amino acids. The CDR3 coding sequence is TGTGCCAGCAGCGGAGGTTCCGGGGCTGAAGCTTTCTTT. Amino acids: CASSGGSGAEAFF.

Comments on this clonotype: It may be a read error: a sequence one base away is much more abundant. This sequence joins TRBV6-1 and TRBJ2-7; D is unresolved. This CDR3 region has 13 residues. With 9 bases removed from V and 1 base from J, the gap between germline ends came to 13 bases. Germline CDR1 and CDR2: MNHNS and SASEGT. The chain's CDR3 is CASFMARSYEQYF. CDR3 in DNA: TGTGCCAGTTTCATGGCGAGGTCCTACGAGCAGTACTTC.